This TCR beta chain came from a study of identical twins. The V and J ends lost 0 bases and 5 bases respectively, with 12 bases between them. Looked up from germline, CDR1 is SGDLS and CDR2 is YYNGEE. The CDR3 totals 14 residues. It was template switching that added a universal primer site, and there were unique molecular identifiers on the cDNA. A single record per CDR3 protein comes from TCRdb applying MiXCR to the 5' RACE reads. There are 1.5 million to 2 million distinct CDR3 sequences in the sample; less than 40% occur only once, and 0.25% to 0.3% lies in the top ten. The sequence came from a newborn girl in good health. Sequenced input: cord blood. The chain has TRBV9 and TRBJ2-7; D ambiguous. The CDR3 nucleotides read TGTGCCAGCAGCGTAGAAGCCCTGGGCCACGAGCAGTACTTC. It is translated as CASSVEALGHEQYF. Filled out from reference TRBV9 and TRBJ2-7, the complete variable domain reads DSGVTQTPKHLITATGQRVTLRCSPRSGDLSVYWYQQSLDQGLQFLIQYYNGEERAKGNILERFSAQQFPDLHSELNLSSLELGDSALYFCASSVEALGHEQYFGPGTRLTVT.